This is a list of T cell receptor beta chains from one sample in a study of blood T cell repertoires in COVID-19. Repertoires were generated with immunoSEQ multiplex PCR, while TCRdb's copy carries only in-frame clones and drops some. The table records approximately 85,000 clones, around 92% of them present only once. Sequenced input: peripheral blood. These receptors came from a woman aged 60 to 75 with active COVID-19. CDR3s include the opening cysteine and the closing phenylalanine or tryptophan. D genes are given only for firm matches. Clone size is stated in some rows and not others, as once, few, many or a class when expanded.

J | V | size | D | DNA | CDR3
TRBJ2-4 | TRBV27 | NA | NA | TGTGCCAGCAGAGCAGCGGGCTCCAAAAACATTCAGTACTTC | CASRAAGSKNIQYF
TRBJ2-7 | TRBV6-1 | NA | TRBD2 | TGTGCCAGCAGTGAAGCATACGCGGGGGGGGACGAGCAGTACTTC | CASSEAYAGGDEQYF
TRBJ2-2 | TRBV15 | NA | NA | TGTGCCACCAGCTTCACTAGGGCAGTCGGGGAGCTGTTTTTT | CATSFTRAVGELFF
TRBJ2-1 | TRBV9 | NA | NA | TGTGCCAGCAGCGTAGATTTAGCGGCTAGCCCGAATAATGAGCAGTTCTTC | CASSVDLAASPNNEQFF
TRBJ2-6 | TRBV7-9 | NA | TRBD1 | TGTGCCAGCAGCGGGACAGCCCCCTCTGGGGCCAACGTCCTGACTTTC | CASSGTAPSGANVLTF
TRBJ2-1 | TRBV21-1 | NA | NA | TGTGCCAGCAGTCGGAACAGGGGAAATGAGCAGTTCTTC | CASSRNRGNEQFF
TRBJ1-5 | TRBV7-2 | NA | TRBD1 | TGTGCCAGCAGCTTTATCGACAGGGCAAGCAATCAGCCCCAGCATTTT | CASSFIDRASNQPQHF
TRBJ2-1 | TRBV6-5 | once | TRBD2 | TGTGCCAGCAGTTACCGTAGCGGGAGGGCCGGTAATGAGCAGTTCTTC | CASSYRSGRAGNEQFF
TRBJ2-1 | TRBV10-2 | NA | NA | TGCGCCAGCAGTGGGGCGGAGTCAGGGGATGAGCAGTTCTTC | CASSGAESGDEQFF
TRBJ2-1 | TRBV28 | NA | NA | TGTGCCAGCAGTTTATGGGGCAGGGTAGTTCGCGGTGAGCAGTTCTTC | CASSLWGRVVRGEQFF
TRBJ2-5 | TRBV21-1 | NA | NA | TGTGCCAGCAGCCCCCGGGACAGGGGGCATGAGACCCAGTACTTC | CASSPRDRGHETQYF
TRBJ2-3 | TRBV28 | NA | TRBD1 | TGTGCCAGCAGAAGGGACAGGGTGAGAACAGATACGCAGTATTTT | CASRRDRVRTDTQYF
TRBJ1-3 | TRBV10-1 | NA | NA | TGCGCCAGCAGTGAGTCGCAGGGATCGAGGACCGGAAACACCATATATTTT | CASSESQGSRTGNTIYF
TRBJ2-7 | TRBV5-4 | once | NA | TGTGCCAGCAGCCGTGGGGCCGAGCAGTACTTC | CASSRGAEQYF
TRBJ2-1 | TRBV7-9 | NA | NA | TGTGCCAGCAGCTTGCTTCGGGGCAATGAGCAGTTCTTC | CASSLLRGNEQFF
TRBJ2-1 | TRBV7-9 | NA | TRBD2 | TGTGCCAGCAGTCATACCAGGCTAGCGGGAGGGCTCGATGAGCAGTTCTTC | CASSHTRLAGGLDEQFF
TRBJ2-2 | TRBV5-1 | once | TRBD1 | TGCGCCAGCAGCTGGACAGGACAGAACACCGGGGAGCTGTTTTTT | CASSWTGQNTGELFF
TRBJ2-1 | TRBV10-3 | NA | TRBD1 | TGTGCCATCAGTGTCACAGGGGATGAGCAGTTCTTC | CAISVTGDEQFF
TRBJ1-1 | TRBV6-5 | NA | NA | TGTGCCAGCAGAGGGCAGCCCTCCGGGGGGACTGAAGCTTTCTTT | CASRGQPSGGTEAFF
TRBJ1-4 | TRBV2 | NA | NA | TGTGCCAGCAGTGAAACGGGGGCAACTAATGAAAAACTGTTTTTT | CASSETGATNEKLFF
TRBJ1-3 | TRBV19 | NA | NA | TGTGCCAGTAGTAGGGAGCCAAGCTCTGGAAACACCATATATTTT | CASSREPSSGNTIYF
TRBJ2-1 | TRBV7-3 | NA | TRBD2 | TGTGCCAGCAGCTCCGGGACTAGCGGGAGCGAGCAGTTCTTC | CASSSGTSGSEQFF
TRBJ2-7 | TRBV15 | NA | NA | TGTGCCACCAGCAGCCGGGGTTCAAAGGGTTACGAGCAGTACTTC | CATSSRGSKGYEQYF
TRBJ2-7 | TRBV6-4 | NA | TRBD1 | TGTGCCAGCAATGCTCGCCGGGAGACCCTCCGGGACAGGGACCACGAGCAGTACTTC | CASNARRETLRDRDHEQYF
TRBJ1-6 | TRBV6-4 | NA | NA | TGTGCCAGCAGTGAGAAGACAGGAGGAAGTTCACCCCTCCACTTT | CASSEKTGGSSPLHF
TRBJ1-1 | TRBV2 | NA | TRBD1 | TGTGCCAGCAGTGAACGGGACAGGAACACTGAAGCTTTCTTT | CASSERDRNTEAFF
TRBJ2-2 | TRBV9 | NA | NA | TGTGCCAGCAGCGTAGCCTTTGCAGGGTCACTTTCGGACCCCGGGGAGCTGTTTTTT | CASSVAFAGSLSDPGELFF
TRBJ1-4 | TRBV6-5 | NA | NA | TGTGCCAGCAAACGGACAGCTAATGAAAAACTGTTTTTT | CASKRTANEKLFF
TRBJ1-2 | TRBV6-2/TRBV6-3 | NA | TRBD1 | TGTGCCAGCAGCGATAGACAGGGGGCTACTAACTATGGCTACACCTTC | CASSDRQGATNYGYTF
TRBJ1-5 | TRBV29-1 | NA | NA | TGCAGCGTGAGGACTGGAAGCAATCAGCCCCAGCATTTT | CSVRTGSNQPQHF
TRBJ2-1 | TRBV6-5 | NA | NA | TGTGCCAGCAGTTACTCGTCGACAGGACTTTACAATGAGCAGTTCTTC | CASSYSSTGLYNEQFF
TRBJ1-2 | TRBV11-3 | NA | NA | TGTGCCAGCAGCTTAGATGCAGGGTACGTCTACACCTTC | CASSLDAGYVYTF
TRBJ2-4 | TRBV4-1 | NA | TRBD1 | TGCGCCAGCAGCCCTACAGGGGCAGACAAAAACATTCAGTACTTC | CASSPTGADKNIQYF
TRBJ2-7 | TRBV18 | NA | TRBD2 | TGTGCCAGCTCACCGAATGCGGGGGGTCCCTACGAGCAGTACTTC | CASSPNAGGPYEQYF
TRBJ1-1 | TRBV6-5 | NA | TRBD1 | TGTGCCAGCAGTTACTCGGGACAGGGTTCCACTGAAGCTTTCTTT | CASSYSGQGSTEAFF
TRBJ2-7 | TRBV12-3/TRBV12-4 | NA | TRBD1 | TGTGCCAGCAGTTCAACAGGGGTGCGGTACTTC | CASSSTGVRYF
TRBJ2-7 | TRBV6-5 | NA | TRBD2 | TGTGCCAGCAGCCCCTCACTAGCGGGGTTTTACGAGCAGTACTTC | CASSPSLAGFYEQYF
TRBJ2-6 | TRBV30 | NA | TRBD1 | TGTGCCTGGAATGCCGGGACAGGGGGCAGTGGGGCCAACGTCCTGACTTTC | CAWNAGTGGSGANVLTF
TRBJ1-6 | TRBV27 | NA | NA | TGTGCCAGCAGTCCAGGACAGTCTAGCTCCTATAATTCACCCCTCCACTTT | CASSPGQSSSYNSPLHF
TRBJ1-2 | TRBV5-5 | NA | TRBD1 | TGTGCCAGCAGCTTAACTTTCGTAGACAGGGTAGGCTACACCTTC | CASSLTFVDRVGYTF
TRBJ2-7 | TRBV6-5 | NA | TRBD2 | TGTGCCAGCAAGACTAGCGGTACCTACGAGCAGTACTTC | CASKTSGTYEQYF
TRBJ1-3 | TRBV7-2 | NA | NA | TGTGCCAGCAGCTTTGAGGGCGGTGGAAACACCATATATTTT | CASSFEGGGNTIYF
TRBJ1-2 | TRBV3-1/TRBV3-2 | NA | NA | TGTGCCAGCAGCCAGGGGCGGGGGAGCGGCTACACCTTC | CASSQGRGSGYTF
TRBJ1-2 | TRBV19 | NA | TRBD1 | TGTGCCAGTAGTACTCGGGACAGTAGGCACTATGGCTACACCTTC | CASSTRDSRHYGYTF
TRBJ2-1 | TRBV6-5 | NA | TRBD2 | TGTGCCAGCACCCCGGGACTAGCAGTATACAATGAGCAGTTCTTC | CASTPGLAVYNEQFF
TRBJ2-7 | TRBV4-3 | NA | TRBD1 | TGCGCCAGCAGCCAATACGGACAGGGTGGGTACGAGCAGTACTTC | CASSQYGQGGYEQYF
TRBJ1-2 | TRBV9 | few | NA | TGTGCCAGCAGCGTAGCTGTAGGGACAACCATCTATGGCTACACCTTC | CASSVAVGTTIYGYTF
TRBJ1-5 | TRBV7-6 | NA | TRBD1 | TGTGCCAGCAGCTTAGGGTACAGGGGCCTTCAGCCCCAGCATTTT | CASSLGYRGLQPQHF
TRBJ2-1 | TRBV7-9 | NA | TRBD1 | TGTGCCAGCAGCTTGGCCGGGACAGTTGGGCGGGATGAGCAGTTCTTC | CASSLAGTVGRDEQFF
TRBJ2-7 | TRBV7-3 | once | TRBD1 | TGTGCCAGCAGCCAGGGGACAGGGGCTAACGAGCAGTACTTC | CASSQGTGANEQYF
TRBJ2-3 | TRBV14 | NA | NA | TGTGCCAGCAGCCAAGCCGCGGCGGCCCGGAATACGCAGTATTTT | CASSQAAAARNTQYF
TRBJ1-4 | TRBV5-1 | NA | NA | TGCGCCAGCAGCGACCCCAGACAGAATAATGAAAAACTGTTTTTT | CASSDPRQNNEKLFF
TRBJ2-5 | TRBV6-5 | NA | TRBD2 | TGTGCCAGCAGTTTTGCTAGCGGGAACAAAGAGACCCAGTACTTC | CASSFASGNKETQYF
TRBJ2-2 | TRBV21-1 | once | NA | TGTGCCAGCAGCAACTGGGTAGGGACAGACACCGGGGAGCTGTTTTTT | CASSNWVGTDTGELFF
TRBJ2-3 | TRBV9 | NA | NA | TGTGCCAGCAGCCTCTATTCAGATACGCAGTATTTT | CASSLYSDTQYF
TRBJ2-3 | TRBV7-8 | once | NA | TGTGCCAGCAGCTTACTAGACGACACAGATACGCAGTATTTT | CASSLLDDTDTQYF
TRBJ2-1 | TRBV25-1 | NA | TRBD2 | TGTGCCAGCAGTGAATCGAGTAGCGGGAGGGCCTTCCATGAGCAGTTCTTC | CASSESSSGRAFHEQFF
TRBJ2-7 | TRBV5-4 | NA | TRBD1 | TGTGCCAGCGCCGCAAGTGGGGCCCAGGGGGTCTACGAGCAGTACTTC | CASAASGAQGVYEQYF
TRBJ2-7 | TRBV6-5 | once | TRBD1 | TGTGCCAGCAGTTTGGGACAGGCCAGCTCCTACGAGCAGTACTTC | CASSLGQASSYEQYF